These T cell receptor beta chains were read from a single sample in a study of tumor-infiltrating lymphocytes in primary liver carcinoma. TCRdb re-called the multiplex PCR reads with MiXCR, one entry per CDR3 protein. The repertoire holds about 200,000 distinct CDR3 sequences, with about 65% as singletons. Specimen: peripheral blood. Every receptor here comes from a woman in her sixties or seventies with primary liver carcinoma and hepatitis B virus infection. The conserved cysteine and the conserved F or W are not part of the CDR3 here. The order of the fields is CDR3 length, V gene, J gene, CDR3 protein.

>9|TRBV11-2|TRBJ1-1
ASSSTANPF
>13|TRBV12-3/TRBV12-4|TRBJ1-2
ASSADQGARHGYT
>16|TRBV7-9|TRBJ2-5
ASSPGTKRGDEQETQY
>13|TRBV29-1|TRBJ2-2
SVPGQGGSTRELF
>11|TRBV11-2|TRBJ1-1
ANSLEARGSSF
>11|TRBV11-3|TRBJ2-7
TSSLRGIYEQY
>11|TRBV29-1|TRBJ2-1
SVELAGYNERI
>13|TRBV6-5|TRBJ1-1
GSSYSGNMNTEAF
>12|TRBV30|TRBJ2-1
AWSGSVSYNEQF
>12|TRBV5-1|TRBJ2-5
ASSGGGHQETQY
>11|TRBV28|TRBJ2-7
ASSQTDTYEQY
>11|TRBV30|TRBJ1-1
AWRYDGNTEAF
>13|TRBV4-1|TRBJ1-2
ASSQATGGAIGYT
>16|TRBV11-2|TRBJ2-7
ASSLDWVSLASPCEQY
>13|TRBV5-1|TRBJ2-1
ASRRTSGSRNEQF
>12|TRBV7-8|TRBJ1-4
ASSSKALNEKLF
>15|TRBV2|TRBJ2-1
AMGLAGVGKAYNKQF
>12|TRBV4-2|TRBJ2-7
ASSRGTGVYGQY
>15|TRBV12-3/TRBV12-4|TRBJ2-3
ANSSTGTPQGADTRY
>13|TRBV7-3|TRBJ2-1
ASSLTRDSDNEQF
>13|TRBV5-4|TRBJ2-5
ASSLRWTVQETQY
>12|TRBV6-5|TRBJ1-2
ASRASGGIYGYT
>13|TRBV6-6|TRBJ1-6
ACSLPGQANSPLH
>13|TRBV5-1|TRBJ2-3
ASSLAGSPTDTQY
>13|TRBV11-2|TRBJ1-1
ASSHQGLMNTEAF
>11|TRBV12-3/TRBV12-4|TRBJ2-7
ASTSPIEYEQY
>12|TRBV5-1|TRBJ1-1
ASAEGGMNTEAF
>15|TRBV7-3|TRBJ2-2
ASSLEGGNSNTGELF
>13|TRBV6-5|TRBJ1-2
ASSQVTGAARGYT
>13|TRBV7-9|TRBJ2-7
ASSLLDRGIYEQY
>12|TRBV25-1|TRBJ2-1
ASNSGRSYNEQF
>15|TRBV11-2|TRBJ2-1
ASSMRLAGGPRDEQL
>11|TRBV11-2|TRBJ1-2
ASSLGLGYGYT
>11|TRBV29-1|TRBJ1-1
SVEQGAGTEAF
>13|TRBV7-8|TRBJ1-5
ASSDHTSRSQPQH
>17|TRBV4-1|TRBJ1-3
ASSPRRGLLESSGNTIY
>13|TRBV7-9|TRBJ2-5
ASSFRSIHKESQY
>16|TRBV28|TRBJ2-1
ASSPEGASGSDYNEQF
>13|TRBV12-3/TRBV12-4|TRBJ1-1
ASSFSGTGNTEGF
>9|TRBV5-1|TRBJ2-5
ASSVQETQY
>12|TRBV6-2/TRBV6-3|TRBJ2-7
ASNTGVAGGPGY
>10|TRBV12-3/TRBV12-4|TRBJ1-3
ASSLSRNTIY
>13|TRBV28|TRBJ1-6
ASTPPAGLRSPLH
>14|TRBV11-2|TRBJ2-7
ASSSNRGQYPYEQY
>15|TRBV29-1|TRBJ2-5
IVEDRVGGLARETQY
>14|TRBV30|TRBJ2-1
AWSPFSGRAGNEQF